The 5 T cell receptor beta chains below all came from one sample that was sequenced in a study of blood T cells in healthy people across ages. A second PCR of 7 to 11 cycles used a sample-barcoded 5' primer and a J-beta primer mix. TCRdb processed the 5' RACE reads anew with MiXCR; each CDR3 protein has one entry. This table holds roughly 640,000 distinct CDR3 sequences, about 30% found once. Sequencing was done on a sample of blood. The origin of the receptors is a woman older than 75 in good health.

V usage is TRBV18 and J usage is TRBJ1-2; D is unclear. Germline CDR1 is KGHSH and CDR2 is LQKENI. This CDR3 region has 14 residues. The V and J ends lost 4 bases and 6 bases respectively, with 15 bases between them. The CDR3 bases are TGTGCCAGCTCACTTAAGAGAGGGAGCCATGGCTACACCTTC. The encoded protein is CASSLKRGSHGYTF.

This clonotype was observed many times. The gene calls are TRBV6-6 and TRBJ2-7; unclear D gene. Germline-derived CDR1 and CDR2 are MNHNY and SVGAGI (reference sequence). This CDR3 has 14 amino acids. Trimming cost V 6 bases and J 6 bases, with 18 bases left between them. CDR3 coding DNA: TGTGCCAGCAGCCGACCCCCCGGCGTGGGCGAGCAGTACTTC. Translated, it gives CASSRPPGVGEQYF.

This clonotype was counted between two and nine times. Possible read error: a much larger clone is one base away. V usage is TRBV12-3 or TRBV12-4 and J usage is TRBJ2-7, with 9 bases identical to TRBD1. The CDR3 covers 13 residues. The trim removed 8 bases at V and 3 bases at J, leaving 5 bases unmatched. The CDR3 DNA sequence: TGTGCCAGCGGGGACAGGGTCGGCTACGAGCAGTACTTC. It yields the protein CASGDRVGYEQYF.

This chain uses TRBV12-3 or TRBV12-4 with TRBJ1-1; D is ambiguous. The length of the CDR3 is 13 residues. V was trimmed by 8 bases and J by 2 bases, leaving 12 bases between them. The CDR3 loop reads CASWVGKNTEAFF. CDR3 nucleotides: TGTGCCAGCTGGGTAGGAAAAAACACTGAAGCTTTCTTT.

The chain's CDR3 is CASSAGGWNEKLFF. The CDR3 region has the DNA TGTGCCAGCAGCGCAGGGGGATGGAATGAAAAACTGTTTTTT. The chain uses TRBV9 and TRBJ1-4; TRBD1 aligns across 7 bases. Germline V lookup: CDR1 SGDLS, CDR2 YYNGEE. The CDR3 runs 14 residues. Trimming at V came to 3 bases and at J to 5 bases, leaving 4 bases not matched to a gene.